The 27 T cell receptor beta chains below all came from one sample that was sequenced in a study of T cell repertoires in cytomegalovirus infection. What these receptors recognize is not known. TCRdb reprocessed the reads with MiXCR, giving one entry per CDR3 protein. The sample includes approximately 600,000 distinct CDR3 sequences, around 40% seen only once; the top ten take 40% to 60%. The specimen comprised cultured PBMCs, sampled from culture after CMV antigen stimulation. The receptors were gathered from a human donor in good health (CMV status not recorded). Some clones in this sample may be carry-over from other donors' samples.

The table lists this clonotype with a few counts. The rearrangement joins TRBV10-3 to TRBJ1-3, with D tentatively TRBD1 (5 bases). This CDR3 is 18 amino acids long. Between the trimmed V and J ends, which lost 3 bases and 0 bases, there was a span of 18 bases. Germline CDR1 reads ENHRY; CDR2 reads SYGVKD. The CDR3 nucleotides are TGTGCCATCAGTGATCAGGGAGTCGGATATAGCTCTGGAAACACCATATATTTT. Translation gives CAISDQGVGYSSGNTIYF.

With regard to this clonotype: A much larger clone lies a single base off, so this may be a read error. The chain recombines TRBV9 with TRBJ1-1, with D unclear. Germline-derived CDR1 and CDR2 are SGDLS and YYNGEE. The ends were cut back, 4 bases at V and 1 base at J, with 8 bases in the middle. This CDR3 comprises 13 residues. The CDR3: CASSYQWNTEAFF. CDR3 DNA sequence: TGTGCCAGCAGCTACCAGTGGAACACTGAAGCTTTCTTT.

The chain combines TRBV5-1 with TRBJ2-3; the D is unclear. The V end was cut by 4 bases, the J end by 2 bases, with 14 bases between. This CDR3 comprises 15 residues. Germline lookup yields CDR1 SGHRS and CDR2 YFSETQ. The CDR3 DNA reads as TGCGCCAGCAGCCCGGGCGAATTAGTCACAGATACGCAGTATTTT. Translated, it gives CASSPGELVTDTQYF.

Here the CDR3 DNA reads TGTGCCAGCAGCCGAGGTAATAGTGAAGCTTTCTTT. Protein sequence: CASSRGNSEAFF. The V and J genes are TRBV6-5 and TRBJ1-1; no firm D call. V shed 6 bases and J shed 7 bases, with 12 bases lying between them. From germline, CDR1 is MNHEY and CDR2 SVGAGI. The CDR3 contains 12 residues.

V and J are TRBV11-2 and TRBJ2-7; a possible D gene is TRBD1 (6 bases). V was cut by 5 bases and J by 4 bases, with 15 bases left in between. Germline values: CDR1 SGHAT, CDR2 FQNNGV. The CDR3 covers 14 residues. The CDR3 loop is CASSPNRVSYEQYF. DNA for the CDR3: TGTGCCAGCAGCCCGAACAGGGTATCATACGAGCAGTACTTC.

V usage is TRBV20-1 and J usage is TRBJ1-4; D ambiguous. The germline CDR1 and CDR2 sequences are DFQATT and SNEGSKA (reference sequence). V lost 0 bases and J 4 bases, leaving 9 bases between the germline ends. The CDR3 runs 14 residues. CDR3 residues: CSARDRSVNEKLFF. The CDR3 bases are TGCAGTGCTAGAGATCGGTCAGTTAATGAAAAACTGTTTTTT.

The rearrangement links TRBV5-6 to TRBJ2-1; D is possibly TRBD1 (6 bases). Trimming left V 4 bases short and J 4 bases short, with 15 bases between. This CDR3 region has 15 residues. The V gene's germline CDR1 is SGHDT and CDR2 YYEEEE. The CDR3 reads CASSTGTPTYNEQFF. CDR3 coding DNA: TGTGCCAGCAGCACGGGGACACCTACGTACAATGAGCAGTTCTTC.

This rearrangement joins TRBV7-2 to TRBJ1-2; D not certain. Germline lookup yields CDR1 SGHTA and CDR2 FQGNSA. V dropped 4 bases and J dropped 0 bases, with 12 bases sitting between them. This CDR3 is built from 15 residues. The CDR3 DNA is TGTGCCAGCAGCTCTCATAGGGCCGCTAACTATGGCTACACCTTC. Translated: CASSSHRAANYGYTF. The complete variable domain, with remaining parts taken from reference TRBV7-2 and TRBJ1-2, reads GAGVSQSPSNKVTEKGKDVELRCDPISGHTALYWYRQSLGQGLEFLIYFQGNSAPDKSGLPSDRFSAERTGGSVSTLTIQRTQQEDSAVYLCASSSHRAANYGYTFGSGTRLTVV.

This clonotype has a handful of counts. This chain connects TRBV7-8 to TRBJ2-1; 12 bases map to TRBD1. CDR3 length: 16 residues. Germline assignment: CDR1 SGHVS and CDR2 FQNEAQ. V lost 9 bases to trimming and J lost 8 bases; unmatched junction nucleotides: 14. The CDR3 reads CARNPPGRDRGHEQFF. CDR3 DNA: TGTGCCAGAAACCCCCCGGGCCGGGACAGGGGGCATGAGCAGTTCTTC.

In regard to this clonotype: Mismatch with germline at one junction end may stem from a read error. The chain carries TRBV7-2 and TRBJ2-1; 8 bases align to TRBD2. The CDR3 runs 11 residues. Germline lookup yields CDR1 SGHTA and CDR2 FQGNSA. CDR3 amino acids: CASSPGTRHTF. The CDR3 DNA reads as TGTGCCAGCAGCCCCGGGACTAGACATACATTC.

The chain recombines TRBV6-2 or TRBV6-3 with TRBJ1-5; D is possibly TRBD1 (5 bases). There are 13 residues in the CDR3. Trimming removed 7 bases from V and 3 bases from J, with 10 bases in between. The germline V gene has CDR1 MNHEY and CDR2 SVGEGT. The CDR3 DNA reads TGTGCCAGCATGGGGACGATCAATCAGCCCCAGCATTTT. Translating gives CASMGTINQPQHF.

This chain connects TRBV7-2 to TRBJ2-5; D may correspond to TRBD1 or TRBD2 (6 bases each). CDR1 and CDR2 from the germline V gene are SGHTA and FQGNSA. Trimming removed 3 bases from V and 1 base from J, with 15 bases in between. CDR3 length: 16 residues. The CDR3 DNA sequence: TGTGCCAGCAGCTTTAGGTGGGGGGCTTCCCAAGAGACCCAGTACTTC. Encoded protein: CASSFRWGASQETQYF.

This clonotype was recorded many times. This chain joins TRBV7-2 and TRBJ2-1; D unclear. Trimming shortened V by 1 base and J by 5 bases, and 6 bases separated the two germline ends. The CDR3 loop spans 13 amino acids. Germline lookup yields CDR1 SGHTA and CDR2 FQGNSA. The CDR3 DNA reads TGTGCCAGCAGCTTAGGTCCCGACAATGAGCAGTTCTTC. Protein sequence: CASSLGPDNEQFF.

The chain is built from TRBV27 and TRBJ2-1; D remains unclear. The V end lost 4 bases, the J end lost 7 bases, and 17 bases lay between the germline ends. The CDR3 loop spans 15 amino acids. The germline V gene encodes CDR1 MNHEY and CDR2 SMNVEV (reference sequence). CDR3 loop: CASSSFPGRQNEQFF. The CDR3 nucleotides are TGTGCCAGCAGTTCGTTCCCTGGGCGACAAAATGAGCAGTTCTTC.

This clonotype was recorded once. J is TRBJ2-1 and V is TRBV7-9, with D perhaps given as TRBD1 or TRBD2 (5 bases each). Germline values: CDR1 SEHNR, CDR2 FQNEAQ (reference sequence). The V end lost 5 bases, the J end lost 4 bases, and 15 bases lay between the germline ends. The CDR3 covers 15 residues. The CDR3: CASSLPGPLYNEQFF. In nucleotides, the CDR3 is TGTGCCAGCAGCCTACCGGGGCCTTTATACAATGAGCAGTTCTTC.

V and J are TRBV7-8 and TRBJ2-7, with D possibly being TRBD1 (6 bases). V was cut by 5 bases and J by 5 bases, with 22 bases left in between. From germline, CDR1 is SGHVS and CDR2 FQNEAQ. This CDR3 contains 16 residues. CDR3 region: CASSKRGRGHLDEQYF. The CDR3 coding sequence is TGTGCCAGCAGCAAAAGGGGTCGGGGACATCTTGACGAGCAGTACTTC.

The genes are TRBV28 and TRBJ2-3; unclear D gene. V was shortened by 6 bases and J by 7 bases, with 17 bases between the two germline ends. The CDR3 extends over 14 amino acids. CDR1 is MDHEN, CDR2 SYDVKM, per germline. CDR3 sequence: CASRTPGSRYTQYF. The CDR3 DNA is TGTGCCAGCAGGACCCCGGGCAGCCGTTATACGCAGTATTTT. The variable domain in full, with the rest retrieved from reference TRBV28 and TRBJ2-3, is DVKVTQSSRYLVKRTGEKVFLECVQDMDHENMFWYRQDPGLGLRLIYFSYDVKMKEKGDIPEGYSVSREKKERFSLILESASTNQTSMYLCASRTPGSRYTQYFGPGTRLTVL.

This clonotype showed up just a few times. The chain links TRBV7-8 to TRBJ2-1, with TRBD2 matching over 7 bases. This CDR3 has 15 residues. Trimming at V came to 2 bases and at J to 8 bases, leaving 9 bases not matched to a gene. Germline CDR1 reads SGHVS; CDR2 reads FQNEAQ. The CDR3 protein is CASSLYRREIDEQFF. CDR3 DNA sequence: TGTGCCAGCAGCTTATATCGGCGGGAGATCGATGAGCAGTTCTTC.

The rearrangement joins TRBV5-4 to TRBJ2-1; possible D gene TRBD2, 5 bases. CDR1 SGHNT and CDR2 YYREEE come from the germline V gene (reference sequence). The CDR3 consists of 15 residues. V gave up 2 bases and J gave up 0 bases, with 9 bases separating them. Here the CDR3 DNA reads TGTGCCAGCAGCTTCCCGGGGAGCTCCTACAATGAGCAGTTCTTC. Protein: CASSFPGSSYNEQFF.

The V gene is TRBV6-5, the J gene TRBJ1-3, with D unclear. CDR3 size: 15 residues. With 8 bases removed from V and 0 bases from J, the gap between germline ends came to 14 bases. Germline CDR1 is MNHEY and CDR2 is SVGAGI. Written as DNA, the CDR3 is TGTGCCAGCCACGCGGGCGGATCCTCTGGAAACACCATATATTTT. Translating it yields CASHAGGSSGNTIYF.

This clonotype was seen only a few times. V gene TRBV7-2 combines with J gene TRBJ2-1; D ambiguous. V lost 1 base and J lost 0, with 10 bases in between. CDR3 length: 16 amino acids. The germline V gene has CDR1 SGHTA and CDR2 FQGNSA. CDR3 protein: CASSLEVLSSYNEQFF. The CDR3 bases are TGTGCCAGCAGCTTAGAGGTCCTGAGCTCCTACAATGAGCAGTTCTTC.

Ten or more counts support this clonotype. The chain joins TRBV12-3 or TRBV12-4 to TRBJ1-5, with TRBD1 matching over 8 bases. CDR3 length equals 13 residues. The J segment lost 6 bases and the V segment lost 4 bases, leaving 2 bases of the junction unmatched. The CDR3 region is CASSSDRAQPQHF. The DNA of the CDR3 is TGTGCCAGCAGTTCGGACAGGGCTCAGCCCCAGCATTTT.

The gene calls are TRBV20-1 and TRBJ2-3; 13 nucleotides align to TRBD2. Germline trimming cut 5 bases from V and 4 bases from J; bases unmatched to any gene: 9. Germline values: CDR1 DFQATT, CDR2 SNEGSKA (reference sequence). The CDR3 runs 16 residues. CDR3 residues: CSARTSGGFGADTQYF. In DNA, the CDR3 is TGCAGTGCTCGGACTAGCGGGGGCTTCGGTGCAGATACGCAGTATTTT.

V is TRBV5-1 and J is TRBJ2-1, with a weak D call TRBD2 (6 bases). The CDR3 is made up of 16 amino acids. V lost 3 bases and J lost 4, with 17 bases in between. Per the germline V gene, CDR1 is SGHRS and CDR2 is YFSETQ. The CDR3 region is CASSSLPGVSYNEQFF. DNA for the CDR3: TGCGCCAGCAGCTCTCTCCCGGGAGTATCTTACAATGAGCAGTTCTTC. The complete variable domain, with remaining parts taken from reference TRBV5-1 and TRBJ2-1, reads KAGVTQTPRYLIKTRGQQVTLSCSPISGHRSVSWYQQTPGQGLQFLFEYFSETQRNKGNFPGRFSGRQFSNSRSEMNVSTLELGDSALYLCASSSLPGVSYNEQFFGPGTRLTVL.

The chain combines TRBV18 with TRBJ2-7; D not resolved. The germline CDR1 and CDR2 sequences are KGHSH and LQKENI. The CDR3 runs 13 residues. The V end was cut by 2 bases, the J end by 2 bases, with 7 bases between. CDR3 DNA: TGTGCCAGCTCACCAACAGCGACCTACGAGCAGTACTTC. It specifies CASSPTATYEQYF.

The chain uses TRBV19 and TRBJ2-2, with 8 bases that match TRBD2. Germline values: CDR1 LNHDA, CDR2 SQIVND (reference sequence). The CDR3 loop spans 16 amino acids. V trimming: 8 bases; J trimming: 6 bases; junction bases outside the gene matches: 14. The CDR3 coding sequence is TGTGCCAGTGACCTAACCGGGACTAGGATAGCCGGGGAGCTGTTTTTT. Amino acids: CASDLTGTRIAGELFF.

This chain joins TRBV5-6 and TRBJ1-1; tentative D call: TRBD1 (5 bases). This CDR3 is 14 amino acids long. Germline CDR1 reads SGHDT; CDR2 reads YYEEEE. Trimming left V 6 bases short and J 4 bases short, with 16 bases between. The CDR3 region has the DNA TGTGCCAGCACCTACCCCGGGGGGGGCACTGAAGCTTTCTTT. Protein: CASTYPGGGTEAFF.